The present entry profiles one T cell receptor (beta chain) with its context. Its antigen is undetermined. V was pared by 3 bases and J by 11 bases, with 16 bases between. This CDR3 contains 13 residues. Per the germline V gene, CDR1 is KGHSH and CDR2 is LQKENI. The data were taken from a study of tumor-infiltrating lymphocytes in localized non-small cell lung cancer. Background on the study: Patients included smokers and never-smokers with various histologies, some sampled after neoadjuvant chemotherapy.

General study results and limits: Tumors had more T cell infiltration than uninvolved lung, per TCRbeta sequencing and CD3 counts. Different pieces of the same tissue were used for each assay.

This table comes from immunoSEQ multiplex PCR, and its TCRdb copy is limited to in-frame clones, with some not included. The table records around 15,000 clones, 60% to 85% of them present only once. The sequence was collected from a human donor with non-small cell lung cancer. The rearrangement links TRBV18 to TRBJ1-1, with a possible D match to TRBD1 (6 bases). The sample was lung tumor tissue. This chain's CDR3 is CASSPPSTGIAFF. In DNA, the CDR3 is TGTGCCAGCTCACCTCCCTCTACAGGGATTGCTTTCTTT.